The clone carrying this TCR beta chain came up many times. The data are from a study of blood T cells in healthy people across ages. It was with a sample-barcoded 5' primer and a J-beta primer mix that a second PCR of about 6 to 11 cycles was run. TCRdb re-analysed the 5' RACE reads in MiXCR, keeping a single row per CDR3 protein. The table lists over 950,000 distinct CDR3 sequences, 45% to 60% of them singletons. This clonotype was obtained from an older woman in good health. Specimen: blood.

The CDR3 loop reads CASRGQETQYF. The CDR3 nucleotides are TGTGCCAGCAGGGGTCAAGAGACCCAGTACTTC. The chain combines TRBV6-5 with TRBJ2-5, with D unresolved. Germline V gene lookup returns CDR1 MNHEY and CDR2 SVGAGI. The CDR3 is 11 residues long. Trimming stripped 6 bases from V and 2 bases from J, with 4 bases between.